Listed below are T cell receptor beta chains from one sample, sequenced in a study of cytomegalovirus exposure and HLA in healthy donors. The repertoire was sequenced with immunoSEQ multiplex PCR; TCRdb's copy has only in-frame clones and lacks some. The top ten clones hold 2.5% to 3.5% of a sample with about 230,000 clones, 77% of them seen once. Source material: PBMCs. The receptors were gathered from a woman aged 60-75 years in good health and CMV-seropositive. Each CDR3 is given with its conserved first and last residue. Each record gives: D gene, J gene, clone size, V gene, CDR3 protein, CDR3 DNA. D genes are given only for firm matches. Only part of the rows carry a size: once, few, many, or a class if the clone is expanded.

d_gene: TRBD1
j_gene: TRBJ2-3
abundance: -
v_gene: TRBV5-1
CDR3aa: CASSSGTGPADTQYF
CDR3nt: TGCGCCAGCAGCTCCGGGACAGGGCCGGCAGATACGCAGTATTTT

d_gene: TRBD1
j_gene: TRBJ1-5
abundance: -
v_gene: TRBV19
CDR3aa: CASSTLQGNQPQHF
CDR3nt: TGTGCCAGTAGTACTTTACAGGGGAATCAGCCCCAGCATTTT

d_gene: -
j_gene: TRBJ2-5
abundance: -
v_gene: TRBV19
CDR3aa: CASSAGLQGYGETQYF
CDR3nt: TGTGCCAGTAGTGCCGGTTTACAGGGTTACGGGGAGACCCAGTACTTC

d_gene: -
j_gene: TRBJ2-7
abundance: -
v_gene: TRBV19
CDR3aa: CASKSGTLSSYEQYF
CDR3nt: TGTGCCAGTAAATCCGGGACACTGAGCTCCTACGAGCAGTACTTC

d_gene: TRBD2
j_gene: TRBJ2-3
abundance: few
v_gene: TRBV28
CDR3aa: CASSSLAGGQDTQYF
CDR3nt: TGTGCCAGCAGTAGTCTAGCGGGGGGGCAAGATACGCAGTATTTT

d_gene: -
j_gene: TRBJ2-1
abundance: -
v_gene: TRBV12-2
CDR3aa: CASRWGTGGSYNEQFF
CDR3nt: TGTGCAAGTCGCTGGGGGACAGGGGGTTCCTACAATGAGCAGTTCTTC

d_gene: -
j_gene: TRBJ2-7
abundance: -
v_gene: TRBV5-1
CDR3aa: CASSPNSYEQYF
CDR3nt: TGCGCCAGCAGCCCTAACTCCTACGAGCAGTACTTC

d_gene: -
j_gene: TRBJ1-1
abundance: -
v_gene: TRBV4-1
CDR3aa: CASSHNSMNTEAFF
CDR3nt: TGCGCCAGCAGCCACAACAGCATGAACACTGAAGCTTTCTTT

d_gene: -
j_gene: TRBJ2-1
abundance: -
v_gene: TRBV7-2
CDR3aa: CASSFIGLGGNEQFF
CDR3nt: TGTGCCAGCAGCTTTATTGGACTAGGGGGGAATGAGCAGTTCTTC

d_gene: -
j_gene: TRBJ2-7
abundance: -
v_gene: TRBV6-1
CDR3aa: CASRLATEQYF
CDR3nt: TGTGCCAGCAGGCTAGCGACCGAGCAGTACTTC

d_gene: TRBD2
j_gene: TRBJ2-1
abundance: -
v_gene: TRBV6-1
CDR3aa: CASSGGTSGRQGNEQFF
CDR3nt: TGTGCCAGCAGTGGAGGGACTAGCGGGAGGCAGGGCAATGAGCAGTTCTTC

d_gene: -
j_gene: TRBJ1-4
abundance: -
v_gene: TRBV7-6
CDR3aa: CASSLGGSNEKLFF
CDR3nt: TGTGCCAGCAGCTTAGGAGGTTCTAATGAAAAACTGTTTTTT

d_gene: -
j_gene: TRBJ2-5
abundance: -
v_gene: TRBV19
CDR3aa: CASSIQDSGETQYF
CDR3nt: TGTGCCAGTAGTATCCAGGACTCTGGGGAGACCCAGTACTTC

d_gene: -
j_gene: TRBJ1-2
abundance: -
v_gene: TRBV23-1
CDR3aa: CAIRTVFLDYGYTF
CDR3nt: TGCGCCATTAGGACAGTCTTTTTAGACTATGGCTACACCTTC

d_gene: TRBD2
j_gene: TRBJ2-5
abundance: -
v_gene: TRBV7-9
CDR3aa: CASSSREGEETQYF
CDR3nt: TGTGCCAGCAGCTCCCGGGAGGGTGAAGAGACCCAGTACTTC

d_gene: TRBD1
j_gene: TRBJ2-3
abundance: -
v_gene: TRBV10-1
CDR3aa: CASSMTGVPDTQYF
CDR3nt: TGCGCCAGCAGCATGACAGGGGTTCCAGATACGCAGTATTTT

d_gene: -
j_gene: TRBJ1-5
abundance: once
v_gene: TRBV7-2
CDR3aa: CASSSGRRGWQPQHF
CDR3nt: TGTGCCAGCAGCTCAGGGAGGCGGGGATGGCAGCCCCAGCATTTT

d_gene: -
j_gene: TRBJ2-7
abundance: -
v_gene: TRBV7-2
CDR3aa: CASSFNRYEQYF
CDR3nt: TGTGCCAGCAGCTTCAATCGGTACGAGCAGTACTTC

d_gene: TRBD1
j_gene: TRBJ2-3
abundance: -
v_gene: TRBV18
CDR3aa: CASSPPDRRTDTQYF
CDR3nt: TGTGCCAGCTCACCCCCGGACAGGCGCACAGATACGCAGTATTTT

d_gene: -
j_gene: TRBJ1-2
abundance: -
v_gene: TRBV25-1
CDR3aa: CASSELLSGFYGYTF
CDR3nt: TGTGCCAGCAGTGAATTACTTTCAGGGTTCTATGGCTACACCTTC

d_gene: -
j_gene: TRBJ1-1
abundance: once
v_gene: TRBV28
CDR3aa: CASSLYSEAFF
CDR3nt: TGTGCCAGCAGTTTATACAGTGAAGCTTTCTTT

d_gene: TRBD1
j_gene: TRBJ1-3
abundance: few
v_gene: TRBV7-3
CDR3aa: CASSLLGQGAVSGNTIYF
CDR3nt: TGTGCCAGCAGCTTATTAGGACAGGGGGCTGTCTCTGGAAACACCATATATTTT

d_gene: -
j_gene: TRBJ2-7
abundance: -
v_gene: TRBV27
CDR3aa: CASSFRAGTYEQYF
CDR3nt: TGTGCCAGCAGTTTCAGGGCAGGGACCTACGAGCAGTACTTC

d_gene: TRBD1
j_gene: TRBJ1-5
abundance: -
v_gene: TRBV7-9
CDR3aa: CASSTGGNSQPQHF
CDR3nt: TGTGCCAGCAGCACAGGGGGTAACAGTCAGCCCCAGCATTTT

d_gene: TRBD1
j_gene: TRBJ2-7
abundance: -
v_gene: TRBV6-1
CDR3aa: CASVGTGRYEQYF
CDR3nt: TGTGCCAGCGTTGGGACAGGGCGCTACGAGCAGTACTTC

d_gene: -
j_gene: TRBJ1-2
abundance: -
v_gene: TRBV29-1
CDR3aa: CSVFDRDGYTF
CDR3nt: TGCAGCGTCTTTGACAGAGATGGCTACACCTTC

d_gene: -
j_gene: TRBJ2-7
abundance: -
v_gene: TRBV21-1
CDR3aa: CASSIAGDSSYEQYF
CDR3nt: TGTGCCAGCAGCATTGCGGGAGACAGCTCCTACGAGCAGTACTTC